One sample yielded the 9 T cell receptor beta chains listed below, sequenced in a study of monozygotic twins with inflammatory bowel disease. For each CDR3 protein, TCRdb gives one entry from its re-call of the 5' RACE reads, without DNA. The sample data list 330,000 or so distinct CDR3 sequences. Sequencing input: blood. The receptors were gathered from a human donor with ulcerative colitis or Crohn's disease, or a healthy co-twin of an affected twin (not recorded which).

The rearrangement joins TRBV2 to TRBJ1-2. Germline-derived CDR1 and CDR2 are SNHLY and FYNNEI. The CDR3 runs to 13 residues. The CDR3 here is CASSTDGNYGYTF.

The chain couples TRBV7-9 to TRBJ2-7; as DNA is missing, the TRBD2 call by TCRdb cannot be tested. CDR1 and CDR2 from the germline V gene are SEHNR and FQNEAQ (reference sequence). This CDR3 spans 17 amino acids. CDR3 loop: CASRRYPLAGQPYEQYF. Drawing the rest from reference TRBV7-9 and TRBJ2-7, the complete variable domain is DTGVSQNPRHKITKRGQNVTFRCDPISEHNRLYWYRQTLGQGPEFLTYFQNEAQLEKSRLLSDRFSAERPKGSFSTLEIQRTEQGDSAMYLCASRRYPLAGQPYEQYFGPGTRLTVT.

The rearrangement links TRBV20-1 to TRBJ2-3; the TRBD2 assignment by TCRdb is unverifiable without DNA. The CDR3 sequence is 18 residues long. Germline V lookup: CDR1 DFQATT, CDR2 SNEGSKA (reference sequence). The CDR3 sequence is CSARDRRSGGTNTDTQYF.

The genes are TRBV7-3 and TRBJ2-2; TCRdb designates TRBD1, a call that cannot be tested without DNA. The CDR3 spans 15 residues. Per the germline V gene, CDR1 is SGHTA and CDR2 is FQGTGA. The CDR3 reads CASSLTGGNTGELFF.

V gene TRBV11-2 combines with J gene TRBJ2-4; without DNA, the TCRdb call of TRBD2 cannot be checked. CDR1 is SGHAT, CDR2 FQNNGV, per germline. The CDR3 spans 15 residues. CDR3 amino acids: CASSSQGGRENIQYF.

This rearrangement joins TRBV3-1 to TRBJ1-2. Per the germline V gene, CDR1 is LGHDT and CDR2 is YNNKEL (reference sequence). The CDR3 consists of 15 residues. The CDR3 loop is CASSQDLGTNYGYTF.

The J gene is TRBJ2-1, the V gene TRBV12-3 or TRBV12-4; TCRdb's D call of TRBD2 is untestable without DNA. The CDR3 has 16 amino acids. The CDR3 spells CASSFAGGLAAPEQFF.

The gene calls are TRBV29-1 and TRBJ2-7; TCRdb's D gene call, TRBD1, goes unchecked for lack of DNA. The CDR3 totals 15 residues. Germline V gene sequence: CDR1 SQVTM, CDR2 ANQGSEA. The chain's CDR3 is CSVALRDSRPGEQYF.

The chain uses TRBV19 and TRBJ2-7; lacking DNA, the TRBD2 call made by TCRdb goes unchecked. The V gene's germline CDR1 is LNHDA and CDR2 SQIVND (reference sequence). The CDR3 contains 15 residues. CDR3 sequence reads: CASSISPSGIYEQYF.